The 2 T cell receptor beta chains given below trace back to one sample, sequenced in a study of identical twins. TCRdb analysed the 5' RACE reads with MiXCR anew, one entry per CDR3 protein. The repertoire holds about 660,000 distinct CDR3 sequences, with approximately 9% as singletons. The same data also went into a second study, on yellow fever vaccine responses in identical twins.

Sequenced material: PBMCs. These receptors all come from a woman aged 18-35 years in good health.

The CDR3 sequence: CASIVNPRPNSPLHF. The CDR3 nucleotides read TGTGCCAGCATAGTCAACCCCCGACCCAATTCACCCCTCCACTTT. The V and J genes are TRBV6-1 and TRBJ1-6; D unclear. V was cut by 7 bases and J by 7 bases, with 17 bases left in between. CDR1 MNHNS and CDR2 SASEGT come from the germline V gene. The CDR3 totals 15 residues.

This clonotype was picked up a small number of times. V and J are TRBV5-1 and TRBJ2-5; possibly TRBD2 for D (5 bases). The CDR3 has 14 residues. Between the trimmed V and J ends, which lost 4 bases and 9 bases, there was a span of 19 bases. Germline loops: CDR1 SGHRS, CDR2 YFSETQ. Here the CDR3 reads CASSPEGVFGAQYF. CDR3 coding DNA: TGCGCCAGCAGCCCTGAGGGCGTTTTCGGGGCCCAGTACTTC.